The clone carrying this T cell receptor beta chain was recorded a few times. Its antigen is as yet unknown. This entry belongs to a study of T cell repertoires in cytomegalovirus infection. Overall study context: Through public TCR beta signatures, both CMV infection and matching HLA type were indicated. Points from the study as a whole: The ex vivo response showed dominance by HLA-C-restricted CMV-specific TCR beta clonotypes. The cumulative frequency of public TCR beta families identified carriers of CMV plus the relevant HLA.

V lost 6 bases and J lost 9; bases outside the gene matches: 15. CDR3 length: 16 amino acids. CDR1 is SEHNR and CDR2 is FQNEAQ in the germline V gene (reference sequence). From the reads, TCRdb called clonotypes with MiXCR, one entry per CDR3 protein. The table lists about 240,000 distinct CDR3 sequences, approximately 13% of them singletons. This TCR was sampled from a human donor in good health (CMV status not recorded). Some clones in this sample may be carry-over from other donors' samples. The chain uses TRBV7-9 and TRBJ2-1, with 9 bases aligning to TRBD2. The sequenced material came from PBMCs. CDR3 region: CASSPGLAGNSGEQFF. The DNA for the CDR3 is TGTGCCAGCAGTCCAGGGCTAGCGGGAAATTCGGGTGAGCAGTTCTTC.